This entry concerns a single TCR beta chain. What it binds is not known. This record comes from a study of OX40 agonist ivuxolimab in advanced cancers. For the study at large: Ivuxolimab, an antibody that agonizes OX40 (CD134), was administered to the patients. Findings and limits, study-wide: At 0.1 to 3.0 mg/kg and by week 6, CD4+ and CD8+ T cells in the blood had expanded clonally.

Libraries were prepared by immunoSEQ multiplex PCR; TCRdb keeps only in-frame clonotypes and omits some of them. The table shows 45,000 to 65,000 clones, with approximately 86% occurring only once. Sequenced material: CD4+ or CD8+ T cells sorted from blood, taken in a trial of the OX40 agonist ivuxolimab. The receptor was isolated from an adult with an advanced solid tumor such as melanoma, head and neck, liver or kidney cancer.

The CDR3 DNA sequence: TGTGCCAGCAGCCACGGACAGTCCAATCAGCCCCAGCATTTT. As protein: CASSHGQSNQPQHF. The chain carries TRBV5-6 and TRBJ1-5, with D possibly being TRBD1 (6 bases). Trimming removed 4 bases at V and 3 bases at J, with 11 bases between. Germline V gives CDR1 SGHDT, CDR2 YYEEEE. The CDR3 sequence is 14 residues long.